One sample yielded the 29 T cell receptor beta chains listed below, sequenced in a study of T cells after yellow fever vaccination. MiXCR, applied by TCRdb to the 5' RACE reads, yields one record per CDR3 protein. The sample shows a few hundred thousand distinct CDR3 sequences, 6.2% of them seen only once. Specimen: PBMCs, collected 5 days after the yellow fever booster vaccination. The receptors come from a man aged 25-40 years who received the YFV17D yellow fever vaccine.

The V and J genes are TRBV20-1 and TRBJ2-4; 10 bases are a match to TRBD2. This CDR3 has 16 amino acids. J gave up 7 bases and V 3 bases, and 12 bases lay outside the gene matches. Germline V lookup: CDR1 DFQATT, CDR2 SNEGSKA (reference sequence). In DNA form, the CDR3 reads TGCAGTGCTAGGAGCAAGCGGGAGGGCCCTAGTAACATTCAGTACTTC. Its protein is CSARSKREGPSNIQYF.

The chain links TRBV9 to TRBJ2-3, with 8 bases aligning to TRBD1. This CDR3 region has 19 residues. From germline, CDR1 is SGDLS and CDR2 YYNGEE. V shed 4 bases, J shed 0 bases, and the junction held 16 bases outside the gene matches. The CDR3 nucleotides are TGTGCCAGCAGCACACGCCGGACAGGGTTGGGGGCTAGCACAGATACGCAGTATTTT. It is translated as CASSTRRTGLGASTDTQYF.

The chain has TRBV7-8 and TRBJ1-1, with 7 bases that match TRBD1. The CDR3 is 15 residues long. With 5 bases clipped from V and 5 bases from J, the junction kept 11 bases outside the gene matches. Germline V gives CDR1 SGHVS, CDR2 FQNEAQ. The DNA of the CDR3 is TGTGCCAGCAGCGCCGCCACAGGGGCCCCTACTGAAGCTTTCTTT. Amino acids: CASSAATGAPTEAFF.

Notes on this clonotype: An end of the junction differs from the germline gene, which may be a read error. The chain joins TRBV7-6 to TRBJ2-2, with 11 bases aligning to TRBD1. CDR3 length equals 15 residues. Per the germline V gene, CDR1 is SGHVS and CDR2 is FNYEAQ. CDR3: CASRRDRGGTGELVF. Here the CDR3 DNA reads TGTGCCAGCAGACGGGACAGGGGGGGGACCGGGGAGCTGGTTTTT.

The chain has TRBV4-1 and TRBJ2-1, with 13 nucleotides matching TRBD2. CDR1 is MGHRA, CDR2 YSYEKL, per germline. CDR3 length: 15 residues. V trimming: 5 bases; J trimming: 7 bases; junction bases outside the gene matches: 5. The DNA for the CDR3 is TGCGCCAGCAGCTGGACTAGCGGGAGCCCGAATGAGCAGTTCTTC. This translates into CASSWTSGSPNEQFF.

This clonotype showed up many times. The J gene is TRBJ1-6, the V gene TRBV5-1, with TRBD1 identical over 8 bases. With V trimmed by 0 bases and J by 7 bases, 3 bases remained unmatched. Germline V CDR1 and CDR2: SGHRS, YFSETQ. The CDR3 contains 15 residues. As DNA, the CDR3 is TGCGCCAGCAGCTTGGCCGGACAGGGAAATTCACCCCTCCACTTT. Translating gives CASSLAGQGNSPLHF.

This clonotype was found many times. This chain links TRBV20-1 with TRBJ2-1, with TRBD2 as a possible D gene (6 bases). The germline V gene has CDR1 DFQATT and CDR2 SNEGSKA (reference sequence). There are 14 residues in the CDR3. V was trimmed by 0 bases and J by 10 bases, leaving 16 bases between them. CDR3 sequence: CSARDPGVGTEQFF. CDR3 bases: TGCAGTGCTAGAGATCCGGGAGTTGGCACAGAGCAGTTCTTC.

This clonotype was picked up a small number of times. The V gene is TRBV30, the J gene TRBJ2-7; D is perhaps TRBD1 (6 bases). This CDR3 contains 12 residues. Germline lookup yields CDR1 GTSNPN and CDR2 SVGIG (reference sequence). The CDR3, as DNA: TGTGCATTAAGGGGGATTGGCCACGAGCAGTACTTC. This gives the protein CALRGIGHEQYF.

In this sample, this clonotype turned up a few times. The rearrangement links TRBV11-2 to TRBJ2-3; 8 bases are shared with TRBD2. CDR3 length equals 18 residues. Germline CDR1 SGHAT, CDR2 FQNNGV. Trimming at V came to 2 bases and at J to 0 bases, leaving 10 bases not matched to a gene. CDR3 nucleotides: TGTGCCAGCAGCTTATATCCCCAGCGGGGGAGGAGCACAGATACGCAGTATTTT. Translation gives CASSLYPQRGRSTDTQYF.

This clonotype was seen ten or more times. The chain combines TRBV28 with TRBJ2-7; tentatively, D is TRBD1 (5 bases). This CDR3 comprises 12 residues. Germline V gene sequence: CDR1 MDHEN, CDR2 SYDVKM. The V end was cut by 3 bases, the J end by 9 bases, with 12 bases between. This CDR3 is CASSFRGSAQYF. CDR3 nucleotide sequence: TGTGCCAGCAGTTTTAGGGGAAGCGCGCAGTACTTC.

This clonotype was recorded at least ten times. The chain is built from TRBV7-3 and TRBJ2-1; 10 nucleotides agree with TRBD2. CDR3 length equals 16 residues. From germline, CDR1 is SGHTA and CDR2 FQGTGA. Germline trimming cut 3 bases from V and 0 bases from J; bases unmatched to any gene: 2. The CDR3 protein is CASSFSSGSSYNEQFF. The CDR3 DNA follows: TGTGCCAGCAGCTTCTCTAGCGGGAGCTCCTACAATGAGCAGTTCTTC.

This clonotype has a count of ten or more. The V and J genes are TRBV6-6 and TRBJ2-1; the match to TRBD2 covers 8 bases. Germline V gene lookup returns CDR1 MNHNY and CDR2 SVGAGI (reference sequence). This CDR3 is built from 13 residues. Unmatched junction bases numbered 1, after V lost 5 bases and J lost 4 bases. CDR3 nucleotide sequence: TGTGCCAGCAGTCGCGGGGGGTACAATGAGCAGTTCTTC. As protein: CASSRGGYNEQFF.

This clonotype was found a few times. This rearrangement joins TRBV5-5 to TRBJ2-7, with TRBD1 matching 7 bases. J lost 2 bases, V lost 1 base, and 6 bases had no gene match. The CDR3 loop spans 15 amino acids. CDR1 SGHKS and CDR2 YYEKEE come from the germline V gene (reference sequence). In nucleotides, the CDR3 is TGTGCCAGCAGCTTGTTACCTACAGGGGCCTACGAGCAGTACTTC. Translation: CASSLLPTGAYEQYF.

J is TRBJ2-3 and V is TRBV24-1, with unresolved D. Trimming took off 1 base at V and 2 bases at J, with 6 bases between the two ends. The CDR3 loop spans 14 amino acids. From germline, CDR1 is KGHDR and CDR2 SFDVKD. CDR3 coding DNA: TGTGCCACCAGTGATTTTCGAGACACAGATACGCAGTATTTT. Its translation: CATSDFRDTDTQYF.

This clonotype was detected many times. CDR3 loop: CATRAGVGEQYF. The CDR3 DNA reads as TGTGCCACACGGGCGGGAGTGGGGGAGCAGTACTTC. V is TRBV6-5 and J is TRBJ2-7, with 7 bases lining up with TRBD2. V shed 10 bases and J 7 bases; nucleotides not matched to a gene: 10. There are 12 residues in the CDR3. Germline CDR1 and CDR2: MNHEY and SVGAGI.

This chain joins TRBV3-1 and TRBJ2-1, with 8 bases that match TRBD2. The germline V gene encodes CDR1 LGHDT and CDR2 YNNKEL (reference sequence). The CDR3 totals 17 residues. V lost 0 bases, J lost 8 bases, and 12 bases stayed unmatched. CDR3 nucleotide sequence: TGTGCCAGCAGCCAAGACCCCATAGCGGGAACGGGGTATGAGCAGTTCTTC. It translates to CASSQDPIAGTGYEQFF.

This clonotype has at least ten counts. This rearrangement joins TRBV29-1 to TRBJ2-7; 10 bases map to TRBD1. Trimming cost V 4 bases and J 4 bases; bases outside gene matches: 1. Germline lookup yields CDR1 SQVTM and CDR2 ANQGSEA. CDR3 length equals 12 residues. The CDR3 DNA reads as TGCAGCGTTGGGGGACAGGGGTACGAGCAGTACTTC. Encoded protein: CSVGGQGYEQYF.

This chain uses TRBV5-5 with TRBJ2-7; 8 bases are a match to TRBD1. Germline V gene data show CDR1 as SGHKS and CDR2 as YYEKEE (reference sequence). V lost 4 bases to trimming and J lost 3 bases; unmatched junction nucleotides: 9. The CDR3 extends over 15 amino acids. CDR3 in DNA: TGTGCCAGCAGCCCATATCGACAGGGGATCTACGAGCAGTACTTC. Translating gives CASSPYRQGIYEQYF.

The CDR3 is CSAQTVQSSYNEQFF. CDR3 in DNA: TGCAGTGCTCAGACGGTCCAGAGCTCCTACAATGAGCAGTTCTTC. V gene TRBV20-1 combines with J gene TRBJ2-1; no reliable D call. The V end lost 5 bases, the J end lost 0 bases, and 14 bases lay between the germline ends. Looked up from germline, CDR1 is DFQATT and CDR2 is SNEGSKA (reference sequence). This CDR3 spans 15 amino acids.

Many counts were recorded for this clonotype. The J gene is TRBJ2-3, the V gene TRBV7-9; 11 bases fit TRBD2. There are 16 residues in the CDR3. CDR1 and CDR2 (germline): SEHNR, FQNEAQ (reference sequence). V gave up 4 bases and J gave up 0 bases; unmatched junction bases: 3. In nucleotides, the CDR3 is TGTGCCAGCAGCTCCGGGACTAGCGGAAGCACAGATACGCAGTATTTT. Translated, it gives CASSSGTSGSTDTQYF.

This clonotype was observed a handful of times. The V call is TRBV4-3, the J call TRBJ2-7; 7 bases agree with TRBD1. The germline gives CDR1 LGHNA, CDR2 YSLEER. The CDR3 runs 15 residues. With 0 bases clipped from V and 2 bases from J, the junction kept 4 bases outside the gene matches. CDR3 coding DNA: TGCGCCAGCAGCCAAGATTCCCAGGGGGCCTACGAGCAGTACTTC. Amino acids: CASSQDSQGAYEQYF.

This clonotype was recorded a few times. V gene TRBV7-9 combines with J gene TRBJ1-5, with D unclear. The CDR3 covers 15 residues. Germline V gene lookup returns CDR1 SEHNR and CDR2 FQNEAQ (reference sequence). V lost 1 base to trimming and J lost 3 bases, with 10 bases between them. The CDR3: CASSLDLGVNQPQHF. DNA of the CDR3: TGTGCCAGCAGCTTAGATCTGGGCGTCAATCAGCCCCAGCATTTT.

This clonotype was counted a few times. The genes are TRBV3-1 and TRBJ2-7; 10 bases align to TRBD1. The CDR3 contains 15 residues. The J segment lost 11 bases and the V segment lost 4 bases, leaving 14 bases of the junction unmatched. Germline V gene data show CDR1 as LGHDT and CDR2 as YNNKEL (reference sequence). The CDR3 is CASSPSDRGRVDKYF. The CDR3 DNA reads TGTGCCAGCAGCCCTTCGGACAGGGGGAGGGTTGACAAGTACTTC.

This chain uses TRBV19 with TRBJ2-2; 7 bases match TRBD1. The CDR3 consists of 14 residues. CDR1 and CDR2 (germline): LNHDA, SQIVND (reference sequence). The trim removed 6 bases at V and 4 bases at J, leaving 5 bases unmatched. The CDR3 DNA sequence: TGTGCCAGTAGGAAGGGGGCGGGCACCGGGGAGCTGTTTTTT. Amino acids: CASRKGAGTGELFF. Based on the CDR3 plus reference TRBV19 and TRBJ2-2, the full variable domain is DGGITQSPKYLFRKEGQNVTLSCEQNLNHDAMYWYRQDPGQGLRLIYYSQIVNDFQKGDIAEGYSVSREKKESFPLTVTSAQKNPTAFYLCASRKGAGTGELFFGEGSRLTVL.

This clonotype has at least ten counts. The chain recombines TRBV5-6 with TRBJ2-7, with no clear D. Trimming stripped 1 base from V and 0 bases from J, with 8 bases between. The CDR3 loop spans 14 amino acids. CDR1 is SGHDT and CDR2 is YYEEEE in the germline V gene. CDR3 sequence: CASSLSGSSYEQYF. The CDR3 coding sequence is TGTGCCAGCAGCTTGTCTGGCAGCTCCTACGAGCAGTACTTC.

This clonotype appeared a few times. The chain combines TRBV28 with TRBJ2-3; a possible D gene is TRBD1 (6 bases). Germline V lookup: CDR1 MDHEN, CDR2 SYDVKM. CDR3 length: 14 amino acids. The ends were cut back, 4 bases at V and 6 bases at J, with 14 bases in the middle. CDR3 nucleotide sequence: TGTGCCAGCAGTTCCGGTGGGGACACGGATACGCAGTATTTT. This sequence encodes CASSSGGDTDTQYF. The full variable domain, its missing parts supplied by reference TRBV28 and TRBJ2-3, is DVKVTQSSRYLVKRTGEKVFLECVQDMDHENMFWYRQDPGLGLRLIYFSYDVKMKEKGDIPEGYSVSREKKERFSLILESASTNQTSMYLCASSSGGDTDTQYFGPGTRLTVL.

The table lists this clonotype with many counts. The chain couples TRBV3-1 to TRBJ2-3; 7 nucleotides match TRBD2. V lost 1 base and J lost 4; bases outside the gene matches: 2. Germline assignment: CDR1 LGHDT and CDR2 YNNKEL (reference sequence). This CDR3 spans 14 amino acids. CDR3 nucleotide sequence: TGTGCCAGCAGCCAAGGACTAGCATCAGATACGCAGTATTTT. This gives the protein CASSQGLASDTQYF.

Many counts were recorded for this clonotype. V is TRBV20-1 and J is TRBJ2-3, with D unresolved. The V end was cut by 4 bases, the J end by 6 bases, with 8 bases between. The CDR3 length is 11 residues. CDR1 is DFQATT and CDR2 is SNEGSKA in the germline V gene (reference sequence). The CDR3, as DNA: TGCAGTGCTACTTGGACGGATACGCAGTATTTT. This sequence encodes CSATWTDTQYF.

The chain has TRBV23-1 and TRBJ1-5; no definite D call. TRBV23-1 is filed as an ORF, its function uncertain. This CDR3 has 13 amino acids. DNA for the CDR3: TGCGCTGACCCCCGGGGAAGCAATCAGCCCCAGCATTTT. As protein: CADPRGSNQPQHF.